This T cell receptor beta chain emerged from a study of blood T cell repertoires in COVID-19. Study in general: Acute and convalescent COVID-19 specimens originated in the United States, Italy and Spain. Sources were T cells, B-cell-depleted T cells, or PBMCs; the material itself was cDNA or gDNA.

This clone has just a few counts. Germline values: CDR1 MNHEY, CDR2 SVGAGI. This CDR3 is 12 amino acids long. V lost 6 bases and J 5 bases, leaving 9 bases between the germline ends. How the authors handled the data: Quantification of nucleated cells was approximated via reference gene primer amplification. Produced via immunoSEQ multiplex PCR; TCRdb's table is partial and in-frame only. V and J calls and clone size are as listed in that table; D and trimming were resolved from the DNA. The sample gives a few hundred thousand clones, 70% to 90% of which show up once; approximately 12% is in the top ten.

Material: peripheral blood. The receptor was derived from a woman under 30 who had recovered from COVID-19. V and J are TRBV6-5 and TRBJ2-3, with a weak D call TRBD2 (5 bases). In nucleotides, the CDR3 is TGTGCCAGCAGCTTTGGGAGAGATACGCAGTATTTT. Translated, it gives CASSFGRDTQYF.